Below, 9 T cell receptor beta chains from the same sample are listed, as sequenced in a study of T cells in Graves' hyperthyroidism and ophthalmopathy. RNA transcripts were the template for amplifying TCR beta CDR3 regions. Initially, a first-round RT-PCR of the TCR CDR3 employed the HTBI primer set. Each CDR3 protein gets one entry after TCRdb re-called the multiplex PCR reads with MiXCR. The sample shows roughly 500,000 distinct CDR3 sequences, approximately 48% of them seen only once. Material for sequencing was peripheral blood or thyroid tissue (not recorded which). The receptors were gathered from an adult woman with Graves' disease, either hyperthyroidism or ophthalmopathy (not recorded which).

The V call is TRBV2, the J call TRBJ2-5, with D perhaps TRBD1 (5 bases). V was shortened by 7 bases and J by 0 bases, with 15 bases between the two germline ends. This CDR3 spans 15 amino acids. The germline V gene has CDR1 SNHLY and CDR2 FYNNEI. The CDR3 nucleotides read TGTGCCAGCAAGGGGCGGTCGGTGTACCAAGAGACCCAGTACTTC. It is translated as CASKGRSVYQETQYF. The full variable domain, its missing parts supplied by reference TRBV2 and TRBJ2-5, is EPEVTQTPSHQVTQMGQEVILRCVPISNHLYFYWYRQILGQKVEFLVSFYNNEISEKSEIFDDQFSVERPDGSNFTLKIRSTKLEDSAMYFCASKGRSVYQETQYFGPGTRLLVL.

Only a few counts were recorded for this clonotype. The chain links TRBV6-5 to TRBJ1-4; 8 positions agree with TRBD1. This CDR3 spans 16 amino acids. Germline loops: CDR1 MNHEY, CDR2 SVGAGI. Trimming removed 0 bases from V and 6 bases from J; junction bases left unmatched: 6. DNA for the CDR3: TGTGCCAGCAGTTACTCGGGACAGGCCGGGCATGAAAAACTGTTTTTT. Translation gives CASSYSGQAGHEKLFF.

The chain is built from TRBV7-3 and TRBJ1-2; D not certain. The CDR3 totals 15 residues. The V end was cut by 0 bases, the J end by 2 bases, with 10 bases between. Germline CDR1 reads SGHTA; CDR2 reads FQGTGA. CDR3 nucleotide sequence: TGTGCCAGCAGCTTAACGTCGTTAGGGAACTATGGCTACACCTTC. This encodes CASSLTSLGNYGYTF.

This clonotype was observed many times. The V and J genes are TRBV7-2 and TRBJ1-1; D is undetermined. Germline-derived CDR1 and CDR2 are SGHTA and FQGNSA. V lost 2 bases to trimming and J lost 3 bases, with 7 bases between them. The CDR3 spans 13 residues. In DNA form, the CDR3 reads TGTGCCAGCAGCTTACACAGAGACACTGAAGCTTTCTTT. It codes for CASSLHRDTEAFF.

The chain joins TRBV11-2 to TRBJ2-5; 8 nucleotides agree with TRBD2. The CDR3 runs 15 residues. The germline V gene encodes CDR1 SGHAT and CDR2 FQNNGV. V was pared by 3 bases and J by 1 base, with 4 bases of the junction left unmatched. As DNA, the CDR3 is TGTGCCAGCAGCTTGGTAGCGGGGCTCCAAGAGACCCAGTACTTC. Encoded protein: CASSLVAGLQETQYF.

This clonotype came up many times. CDR3 sequence: CSARTGTGAYEQYF. The DNA for the CDR3 is TGCAGTGCTAGGACCGGGACAGGAGCTTACGAGCAGTACTTC. The chain joins TRBV20-1 to TRBJ2-7; TRBD1 matches 8 bases. V shed 3 bases and J 4 bases; nucleotides not matched to a gene: 8. The CDR3 length is 14 residues. Germline V lookup: CDR1 DFQATT, CDR2 SNEGSKA (reference sequence).

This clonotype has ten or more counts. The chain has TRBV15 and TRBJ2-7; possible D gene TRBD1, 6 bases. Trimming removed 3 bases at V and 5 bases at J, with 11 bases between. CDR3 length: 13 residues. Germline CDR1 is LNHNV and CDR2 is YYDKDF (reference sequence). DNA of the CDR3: TGTGCCACCAGCAGGGTACAGGGAAACGAGCAGTACTTC. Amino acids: CATSRVQGNEQYF.

This CDR3 reads CASTGQGGMIQGQPQHF. The DNA of the CDR3 is TGTGCCAGCACCGGACAGGGTGGGATGATCCAGGGTCAGCCCCAGCATTTT. The chain employs TRBV6-1 and TRBJ1-5, with 8 nucleotides matching TRBD1. V lost 7 bases and J lost 6; bases outside the gene matches: 17. The germline V gene encodes CDR1 MNHNS and CDR2 SASEGT. CDR3 size: 17 residues.

The CDR3 spells CSVQGGNTF. CDR3 nucleotide sequence: TGCAGTGTACAGGGAGGGAACACCTTC. The chain employs TRBV20-1 and TRBJ1-2; the D gene is possibly TRBD1 (6 bases). Trimming removed 7 bases at V and 12 bases at J, with 12 bases between. Germline V gene sequence: CDR1 DFQATT, CDR2 SNEGSKA (reference sequence). The CDR3 length is 9 residues.